The 28 T cell receptor beta chains below all came from one sample that was sequenced in a study of a mutant IDH1 vaccine in newly diagnosed glioma. Time point of the sample: baseline, week 1 (first vaccination visit). Treatment defined: pre-vaccination baseline after standard-of-care therapy. This table comes from immunoSEQ multiplex PCR, and its TCRdb copy is limited to in-frame clones, with some not included. Found here are some 59,000 clones, roughly 80% of them singletons; the top ten hold about a fifth. The sequenced sample was PBMCs, obtained from a glioma patient treated with radiotherapy, temozolomide or both. All receptors come from a man between 18 and 29 years old with glioma.

The CDR3 reads CASSLATRSYGYTF. The CDR3 bases are TGCGCCAGCAGCCTAGCCACGAGGTCCTATGGCTACACCTTC. The chain combines TRBV4-3 with TRBJ1-2; D remains ambiguous. Germline V CDR1 and CDR2: LGHNA, YSLEER. CDR3 length equals 14 residues. Trimming removed 4 bases from V and 4 bases from J, with 13 bases in between.

The genes are TRBV2 and TRBJ1-1; possibly TRBD1 for D (5 bases). V dropped 6 bases and J dropped 1 base, with 9 bases sitting between them. CDR1 and CDR2 (germline): SNHLY, FYNNEI. This CDR3 region has 13 residues. Here the CDR3 reads CASRQARNTEAFF. CDR3 sequence (DNA): TGTGCCAGCAGACAGGCCCGGAACACTGAAGCTTTCTTT.

The gene calls are TRBV7-9 and TRBJ1-2; tentatively, D is TRBD1 (6 bases). Germline CDR1 SEHNR, CDR2 FQNEAQ (reference sequence). The CDR3 has 18 residues. V was clipped by 2 bases and J by 1 base, with 20 bases between them. CDR3 in amino acids: CASSLSRGPVGHNYGYTF. Written as DNA, the CDR3 is TGTGCCAGCAGCTTAAGCAGGGGACCCGTGGGGCATAACTATGGCTACACCTTC. Based on the CDR3 plus reference TRBV7-9 and TRBJ1-2, the full variable domain is DTGVSQNPRHKITKRGQNVTFRCDPISEHNRLYWYRQTLGQGPEFLTYFQNEAQLEKSRLLSDRFSAERPKGSFSTLEIQRTEQGDSAMYLCASSLSRGPVGHNYGYTFGSGTRLTVV.

This chain joins TRBV4-1 and TRBJ1-5, with unresolved D. The CDR3 length is 14 residues. Between the trimmed V and J ends, which lost 1 base and 7 bases, there was a span of 11 bases. Germline V gene sequence: CDR1 MGHRA, CDR2 YSYEKL. CDR3 protein: CASSQARGAQPQHF. The DNA of the CDR3 is TGCGCCAGCAGCCAAGCCCGAGGAGCCCAGCCCCAGCATTTT.

The chain is built from TRBV28 and TRBJ1-2; D is unclear. V lost 8 bases and J lost 7, with 14 bases in between. Germline loops: CDR1 MDHEN, CDR2 SYDVKM. There are 12 residues in the CDR3. The CDR3 sequence: CASAPEMTGYTF. The CDR3, as DNA: TGTGCCAGCGCACCCGAGATGACTGGCTACACCTTC.

This rearrangement joins TRBV18 to TRBJ2-1, with 8 bases lining up with TRBD2. CDR3 size: 15 residues. V dropped 1 base and J dropped 8; count of bases not matched to a gene: 7. CDR1 KGHSH and CDR2 LQKENI come from the germline V gene. The CDR3 bases are TGTGCCAGCTCACCACGGAGCAGCGGGGGCGATGAGCAGTTCTTC. It yields the protein CASSPRSSGGDEQFF.

This rearrangement joins TRBV9 to TRBJ2-3; D assignment may be TRBD1 or TRBD2 (5 bases each). Germline lookup yields CDR1 SGDLS and CDR2 YYNGEE. The V gene lost 3 bases and the J gene lost 2 bases, with 10 bases spanning the gap. The CDR3 extends over 14 amino acids. For the CDR3, the DNA is TGTGCCAGCAGCGAGGGACGAGTCACAGATACGCAGTATTTT. This encodes CASSEGRVTDTQYF.

This chain connects TRBV25-1 to TRBJ2-5, with D maybe TRBD1 (6 bases). There are 13 residues in the CDR3. Between the trimmed V and J ends, which lost 6 bases and 5 bases, there was a span of 13 bases. Germline V gene data show CDR1 as MGHDK and CDR2 as SYGVNS. The CDR3 loop reads CASSNAGVETQYF. CDR3 DNA: TGTGCCAGCAGCAACGCAGGGGTCGAGACCCAGTACTTC. The whole variable domain, remainder taken from reference TRBV25-1 and TRBJ2-5, is EADIYQTPRYLVIGTGKKITLECSQTMGHDKMYWYQQDPGMELHLIHYSYGVNSTEKGDLSSESTVSRIRTEHFPLTLESARPSHTSQYLCASSNAGVETQYFGPGTRLLVL.

The table lists this clone with a count of one. The gene calls are TRBV10-1 and TRBJ2-7; TRBD1 might be the D (6 bases). This CDR3 is built from 15 residues. Trimming shortened V by 7 bases and J by 0 bases, and 16 bases separated the two germline ends. CDR1 and CDR2 (germline): WNHNN, SYGVQD (reference sequence). For the CDR3, the DNA is TGCGCCAGCACCACAGGGTCGCCCTTCTCCTACGAGCAGTACTTC. Protein sequence: CASTTGSPFSYEQYF.

The CDR3 loop reads CASSDGGYGYTF. Here the CDR3 DNA reads TGTGCCAGCAGTGACGGCGGTTATGGCTACACCTTC. V usage is TRBV6-4 and J usage is TRBJ1-2, with D hard to call. V lost 2 bases and J 5 bases, leaving 6 bases between the germline ends. The germline V gene has CDR1 MRHNA and CDR2 SNTAGT. The CDR3 consists of 12 residues.

The chain joins TRBV5-6 to TRBJ1-1, with 8 bases matching TRBD1. V gave up 0 bases and J gave up 5 bases; unmatched junction bases: 3. In germline, CDR1 is SGHDT, CDR2 YYEEEE. There are 14 residues in the CDR3. CDR3 sequence: CASSLGTGGTEAFF. CDR3 DNA sequence: TGTGCCAGCAGCTTGGGAACAGGGGGTACTGAAGCTTTCTTT.

For this clone: The identical CDR3 is also encoded by other nucleotide sequences in the sample. This sequence joins TRBV29-1 and TRBJ2-7; the match to TRBD1 covers 9 bases. Trimming cost V 6 bases and J 4 bases; bases outside gene matches: 7. The germline V gene encodes CDR1 SQVTM and CDR2 ANQGSEA. This CDR3 contains 13 residues. The CDR3 loop is CSVEGQGGYEQYF. CDR3 in DNA: TGCAGCGTGGAGGGACAGGGTGGGTACGAGCAGTACTTC.

This clone occurred a few times. The V call is TRBV7-2, the J call TRBJ2-7; the D gene is possibly TRBD2 (5 bases). Germline lookup yields CDR1 SGHTA and CDR2 FQGNSA. Trimming cost V 4 bases and J 5 bases, with 18 bases left between them. This CDR3 region has 15 residues. DNA for the CDR3: TGTGCCAGCAGCTCACCCCGGGCCGGGGTCCACGAGCAGTACTTC. Encoded protein: CASSSPRAGVHEQYF.

This clone has a single count. The rearrangement joins TRBV7-9 to TRBJ1-2; no definite D call. Germline V CDR1 and CDR2: SEHNR, FQNEAQ (reference sequence). This CDR3 has 13 amino acids. Trimming removed 5 bases at V and 8 bases at J, with 15 bases between. The CDR3 DNA follows: TGTGCCAGCAGCCCAAGGACGAGGGAAGGCTACACCTTC. This codes for CASSPRTREGYTF.

The CDR3 loop reads CASSPIKGEGPREGEQYF. The CDR3 DNA follows: TGTGCCAGCAGTCCCATCAAGGGGGAGGGCCCCAGGGAAGGCGAGCAGTACTTC. The rearrangement joins TRBV2 to TRBJ2-7; TRBD2 is a possible D gene (7 bases). V lost 5 bases and J 6 bases, leaving 29 bases between the germline ends. Germline V lookup: CDR1 SNHLY, CDR2 FYNNEI. This CDR3 is built from 18 residues.

The J gene is TRBJ1-4, the V gene TRBV7-2; 11 nucleotides agree with TRBD1. Looked up from germline, CDR1 is SGHTA and CDR2 is FQGNSA. This CDR3 has 18 residues. With V trimmed by 1 base and J by 3 bases, 7 bases remained unmatched. The CDR3: CASSLDGTGGAANEKLFF. In DNA form, the CDR3 reads TGTGCCAGCAGCTTAGATGGGACAGGGGGTGCTGCTAATGAAAAACTGTTTTTT.

This chain connects TRBV19 to TRBJ2-5; TRBD1 is a possible D gene (5 bases). Germline V gives CDR1 LNHDA, CDR2 SQIVND (reference sequence). The CDR3 sequence is 14 residues long. V lost 5 bases and J 5 bases, leaving 15 bases between the germline ends. The chain's CDR3 is CASSLGLHRETQYF. The CDR3 region has the DNA TGTGCCAGTAGTTTAGGGCTCCACAGGGAGACCCAGTACTTC.

The sample holds a few counts of this clone. The chain joins TRBV7-9 to TRBJ2-2; D remains unclear. V was pared by 3 bases and J by 7 bases, with 9 bases between. The germline CDR1 and CDR2 sequences are SEHNR and FQNEAQ (reference sequence). The CDR3 length is 13 residues. Here the CDR3 DNA reads TGTGCCAGCAGCTTGGTCCTAAACGGGGAGCTGTTTTTT. Translated: CASSLVLNGELFF.

This CDR3 reads CASSLEGRAYEQYF. The CDR3 coding sequence is TGTGCCAGCAGCTTAGAGGGCAGAGCCTACGAGCAGTACTTC. This sequence joins TRBV7-2 and TRBJ2-7; unclear D gene. Trimming took off 1 base at V and 2 bases at J, with 9 bases between the two ends. The length of the CDR3 is 14 residues. Germline CDR1 is SGHTA and CDR2 is FQGNSA.

The CDR3 nucleotides read TGTGCCTGGAGTAACAGGGGGCGCATCCATGGCTACACCTTC. The encoded protein is CAWSNRGRIHGYTF. The chain couples TRBV30 to TRBJ1-2; 9 nucleotides match TRBD1. CDR1 GTSNPN and CDR2 SVGIG come from the germline V gene (reference sequence). The CDR3 extends over 14 amino acids. J lost 6 bases, V lost 2 bases, and 7 bases had no gene match. Supplemented by reference TRBV30 and TRBJ1-2, the full variable domain reads SQTIHQWPATLVQPVGSPLSLECTVEGTSNPNLYWYRQAAGRGLQLLFYSVGIGQISSEVPQNLSASRPQDRQFILSSKKLLLSDSGFYLCAWSNRGRIHGYTFGSGTRLTVV.

V and J are TRBV27 and TRBJ1-4; TRBD1 matches 8 bases. Germline CDR1 and CDR2: MNHEY and SMNVEV (reference sequence). J gave up 8 bases and V 2 bases, and 10 bases lay outside the gene matches. This CDR3 comprises 16 residues. The CDR3 sequence: CASSLRYDRGEEKLFF. DNA of the CDR3: TGTGCCAGCAGTTTAAGATATGACAGGGGTGAGGAAAAACTGTTTTTT.

V usage is TRBV7-9 and J usage is TRBJ1-3; 8 positions match TRBD1. Per germline, CDR1 SEHNR and CDR2 FQNEAQ (reference sequence). J lost 7 bases, V lost 5 bases, and 10 bases had no gene match. The CDR3 runs to 15 residues. For the CDR3, the DNA is TGTGCCAGCAGCCCTCCCTTTAGACAGGGGAACACCATATATTTT. This sequence encodes CASSPPFRQGNTIYF. The full variable domain, its missing parts supplied by reference TRBV7-9 and TRBJ1-3, is DTGVSQNPRHKITKRGQNVTFRCDPISEHNRLYWYRQTLGQGPEFLTYFQNEAQLEKSRLLSDRFSAERPKGSFSTLEIQRTEQGDSAMYLCASSPPFRQGNTIYFGEGSWLTVV.

The gene calls are TRBV14 and TRBJ2-3; unclear D gene. Trimming shortened V by 0 bases and J by 0 bases, and 10 bases separated the two germline ends. The CDR3 is made up of 16 amino acids. Germline V CDR1 and CDR2: SGHDN, FVKESK. CDR3 DNA: TGTGCCAGCAGCCAAGATAACGGAGATAGCACAGATACGCAGTATTTT. Encoded protein: CASSQDNGDSTDTQYF.

The gene calls are TRBV5-1 and TRBJ1-2; 7 nucleotides line up with TRBD1. CDR3 length: 15 residues. CDR1 is SGHRS and CDR2 is YFSETQ in the germline V gene. Germline trimming cut 3 bases from V and 0 bases from J; bases unmatched to any gene: 5. The CDR3: CASSSRQGANYGYTF. The CDR3 bases are TGCGCCAGCAGCTCCCGACAGGGCGCTAACTATGGCTACACCTTC.

This clone was seen only a few times. CDR3 sequence (DNA): TGTGCCTGGAGTAAGGTTCAGGGGGGTCAGCCCCAGCATTTT. Encoded protein: CAWSKVQGGQPQHF. The chain has TRBV30 and TRBJ1-5, with 7 bases fitting TRBD1. Germline assignment: CDR1 GTSNPN and CDR2 SVGIG (reference sequence). The CDR3 spans 14 residues. Unmatched junction bases numbered 7, after V lost 2 bases and J lost 6 bases.

Turning to this clone: The junction and the germline gene differ at one end; a read error may be behind it. V usage is TRBV5-1 and J usage is TRBJ2-7; TRBD1 matches 9 bases. The CDR3 loop spans 15 amino acids. The V gene's germline CDR1 is SGHRS and CDR2 YFSETQ. The CDR3 sequence is CASGLVGQGPYEQYF. The CDR3 region has the DNA TGCGCCAGCGGCTTGGTGGGACAGGGACCCTACGAGCAGTACTTC. Full variable domain (rest looked up from reference TRBV5-1 and TRBJ2-7): KAGVTQTPRYLIKTRGQQVTLSCSPISGHRSVSWYQQTPGQGLQFLFEYFSETQRNKGNFPGRFSGRQFSNSRSEMNVSTLELGDSALYLCASGLVGQGPYEQYFGPGTRLTVT.

The chain combines TRBV6-6 with TRBJ2-7, with no clear D. The germline CDR1 and CDR2 sequences are MNHNY and SVGAGI (reference sequence). The CDR3 loop spans 12 amino acids. V lost 7 bases, J lost 2 bases, and 9 bases lay in between. The CDR3 spells CASMGSPYEQYF. The CDR3 DNA reads TGTGCCAGCATGGGCAGCCCCTACGAGCAGTACTTC.

This clone appeared a few times. J is TRBJ1-1 and V is TRBV25-1; tentatively, D is TRBD1 (6 bases). CDR3 length: 16 residues. V was pared by 4 bases and J by 2 bases, with 17 bases between. Germline V gives CDR1 MGHDK, CDR2 SYGVNS. CDR3 loop: CASSALSGQTNTEAFF. CDR3 DNA: TGTGCCAGCAGTGCCCTCTCTGGACAGACCAACACTGAAGCTTTCTTT.